The subject of this entry is one TCR beta chain. This clonotype was seen ten or more times. Its binding antigen is unknown. Per-base qualities were not stored, and no clone one base away is much larger. The data stem from a study of regulatory T cells in long-lasting Graves disease (dated by TCRdb to about 2021). In the study overall: Newly diagnosed Graves' disease patients had taken antithyroid drugs for less than 3 months. Patients with persistent Graves' disease were compared with patients with newly diagnosed Graves' disease using TCR sequencing and RNA sequencing of peripheral blood. The study took place in China and was registered as a clinical trial. A total of roughly 35 samples underwent TCR sequencing: roughly 13 from persistent and roughly 20 from newly diagnosed Graves' disease patients.

The meaning of the sample's time point label: newly diagnosed GD, antithyroid drugs for less than 3 months. For both TCR sequencing and RNA sequencing, RNA was extracted from PBMCs using TRIzol. The diagnosis of Graves' disease was made according to American Thyroid Association guidelines. Recruitment of patients was carried out at an endocrinology department in Xi'an, China. From each patient, 8 to 10 milliliters of peripheral blood was collected into an EDTA anticoagulant tube. Ficoll Paque Plus density gradient separation was used to isolate PBMCs, and no additional T cell sorting was done. An Agilent 2100 Bioanalyzer and agarose gel were used to check RNA quality, and a NanoDrop 2000 was used to measure RNA concentration. The research as a whole found: Patients with persistent disease shared more public clonotypes (over 2,500) than newly diagnosed patients did (around 1,000). Lower TCR Shannon entropy and fewer highly expanded clones were observed in persistent Graves' disease patients than in newly diagnosed patients, which suggested clonal expansion. The authors noted that the small sample size was a limitation that may lower accuracy. TRBV28, TRBJ1-2 and TRBJ2-5 were preferentially used in persistent disease, while TRBV20-1 and TRBJ2-1 were favored in newly diagnosed disease. Sequencing and analysis were limited to the TCR beta chain. Because the primary lesion, thyroid tissue, could not be accessed, the study looked at peripheral blood alone.

Reading the germline V gene gives CDR1 SNHLY and CDR2 FYNNEI. Measured from the cysteine to the phenylalanine, the CDR3 is 11 residues long. Only CDR3 DNA is held: 33 bases, read in frame from base 1. V was cut back by 6 bases and J by 4 bases, leaving a gap of 6 bases between them. Libraries came from multiplex PCR. Sequencing was performed on an Illumina HiSeq 4000. CDR3 regions were amplified by Arm-PCR with iRepertoire HTBI primers to construct TCR beta libraries. Before sequencing, the PCR products underwent gel purification. In the authors' own workflow: Gene usage analysis of CDR3 amino acid clonotypes relied on the approximately 60 TRBV and 15 or so TRBJ segments identified across samples. COPE and FqMerger were used to merge the filtered high-quality paired reads into contigs. BLAST was used to align contigs to the IMGT TRBV, TRBD and TRBJ reference genes, and CDR3 was defined following IMGT. Highly expanded clones were defined as clonotypes with a frequency above 0.1%. Shannon entropy served as the measure of repertoire diversity, while the Gini coefficient captured V-J evenness. Clonotypes shared by more than one individual were considered public. TCRdb cleaned the public reads at Q25 with fastp, built clones with MiXCR and kept in-frame beta chains. CDR3 protein duplicates are merged, each entry listing the most common genes and DNA. It is TCRdb's table, rather than the study itself, that gives the V and J calls and clone size. In all, the sample holds 510,000 or so distinct CDR3 sequences, and about 11% of those were seen once. Around 9.3% of the sample is in the top ten clones.

The sample also formed part of further work on T cells in Graves' hyperthyroidism and ophthalmopathy. Taken from the second paper: Graves' hyperthyroidism was defined as stable when no progression to ophthalmopathy occurred over 18 months of follow-up. The hyperthyroidism patients were between 18 and 65 years old and newly diagnosed, with a disease duration of less than 2 months. The study excluded patients with uncontrolled infections, other autoimmune diseases, pregnancy or lactation. Diagnoses were established on the basis of clinical symptoms, serum thyroxine and TRAb, thyroid ultrasound, and orbital computed tomography. The first round of RT-PCR for the TCR CDR3 was performed with the HTBI primer set and the Qiagen OneStep RT-PCR kit. Blood samples also contained most of the expanded thyroid clonotypes (frequency above 0.001), which suggests that blood repertoires may reflect thyroid immune responses. A model built on a 13 V-J signature distinguished ophthalmopathy from stable hyperthyroidism, reaching around 90% sensitivity and around 82% specificity in cross-validation and 80%/75% in testing. During validation, the model predicted progression to ophthalmopathy a median of around six months ahead of onset, with more than 60% sensitivity and roughly 75% specificity. To identify TCR V-J signatures that set the groups apart, the researchers used a discovery cohort of more than 95 patients, made up of 43 with Graves' ophthalmopathy and 55 to 65 with stable Graves' hyperthyroidism. Whether ophthalmopathy could be predicted prospectively was tested in an independent validation cohort made up of some 20 hyperthyroidism patients plus 17 patients who later progressed to ophthalmopathy. For training and testing, the 100 or so patients in the discovery cohort were randomly divided in a 7:3 ratio. Thyroid tissue and blood T-cell repertoires from roughly 6 Graves' hyperthyroidism patients were also compared in the study. After sampling, hyperthyroidism patients received methimazole starting at 30 mg daily, and ophthalmopathy patients received high-dose intravenous methylprednisolone. Libraries were constructed in a second round of multiplex PCR, after which size selection and purification were carried out. The libraries were sequenced on an Illumina HiSeq2000 using paired-end 100 bp reads. Raw data were processed with SOAPnuke, discarding reads with adapters, uncalled bases, mean Phred below 15, or no exact constant-primer or identifier match. High-quality paired reads were merged using COPE v1.2.5, and each unique nucleotide sequence was defined as a clonotype. MiTCR v1.1 was used to align clonotypes to the IMGT TRBV, TRBD and TRBJ reference segments. Analysis was restricted to V-J combinations with a frequency above 0.0001, which covered roughly 99% of repertoires. A TCS score was defined as the ratio of F50 (clonal expansion) to E x V (chaos), with BLOSUM62-based TCRdist applied between CDR3 peptides within each V-J. Welch's t-statistics and random forest reduced fewer than 550 V-J features to 10 to 15, which were used in a naive Bayes classifier (R e1071). Sample size was not statistically predetermined, and investigators were not blinded to group allocation. The paper reports TCR Vbeta CDR3 sequencing of more than 120 peripheral blood samples: around 45 ophthalmopathy, under 80 hyperthyroidism and approximately 17 progressor patients.

The receptor's source is a young woman with Graves disease. Donor details come from another sample of the same person, matched by shared clones. The input for sequencing was peripheral blood mononuclear cells (PBMCs), taken at new diagnosis, from a patient treated with antithyroid drugs. Recombination connected TRBV2 to TRBJ2-5; the D gene cannot be resolved reliably. The CDR3 amino acid sequence is: CASSSGETQYF. Read as DNA, the sequence is TGTGCCAGCAGCTCAGGAGAGACCCAGTACTTC.